Listed below are T cell receptor beta chains from one sample, sequenced in a study of a mutant IDH1 vaccine in newly diagnosed glioma. The assay was immunoSEQ multiplex PCR, and TCRdb's table has in-frame clones only and misses some. The sample lists about 40,000 clones; roughly 83% were seen once. Antigen specificity for these receptors is unknown. Sequencing used PBMCs, obtained from a glioma patient whose treatment included an IDH1 peptide vaccine. The source is a woman aged 45 to 65 with glioma. CDR3s leave out the opening cysteine and the closing phenylalanine or tryptophan. The size entry is marked missing in some rows and otherwise reads once, few, many or a size class.

cdr3_aa | v_call | clone_size | cdr3_length
ASSSLAGDQETQY | TRBV5-6 | NA | 13
ASSYTQGPNTEAF | TRBV5-4 | NA | 13
ASSLRPFEQIYSYNEQF | TRBV13 | NA | 17
ASSLETVNNSPLH | TRBV28 | NA | 13
ASSGGLDTDTQY | TRBV6-1 | few | 12
ASSPLQGADTEAF | TRBV18 | once | 13
ASSVGHTPRSTEAF | TRBV9 | few | 14
ASSHGTENTEAF | TRBV4-3 | NA | 12
ASSQDFWGQPQH | TRBV4-2 | few | 12
ASSGSLRALGRNTIY | TRBV6-1 | NA | 15
ASSLAGSGGAARETQY | TRBV5-1 | NA | 16
ASSVVGGQFTGELF | TRBV9 | NA | 14
ASSPIRDRVTDEQY | TRBV18 | NA | 14
ASSQVKRRTDTQY | TRBV4-1 | once | 13
AWSVLTWGEAF | TRBV30 | NA | 11
ASNPRQGLIANYGYT | TRBV7-8 | NA | 15
ASSQDRMGGYT | TRBV4-1 | NA | 11
AVDTYEQY | TRBV7-9 | NA | 8
ASSLNTGELF | TRBV27 | few | 10
ASSNAANFNYGYT | TRBV27 | NA | 13
AWSVRAGRNSPLH | TRBV30 | NA | 13
ASSEPRGDTQY | TRBV10-1 | NA | 11
ASSETPHHATDTQY | TRBV6-1 | NA | 14
ASSARQGAGELF | TRBV7-9 | NA | 12
ASSPTSGPYEQY | TRBV19 | few | 12
ASLGGHEQY | TRBV19 | NA | 9
ASSFAGAETQY | TRBV7-8 | NA | 11
SVEESGVHTEAF | TRBV29-1 | NA | 12
AWKLERSSGYT | TRBV30 | NA | 11
ASSTGTDILNYGYT | TRBV19 | NA | 14
ASSVVAGSGPGELF | TRBV9 | NA | 14
ASSVVSSVADEQF | TRBV9 | NA | 13
ASRKQGKSNQPQH | TRBV6-1 | NA | 13
ASSFVIGTANEKLF | TRBV27 | few | 14
AITPGQGSTIY | TRBV10-3 | NA | 11
ASSLQGLGTEAF | TRBV19 | few | 12
ASSRGTEGDTGELF | TRBV5-8 | NA | 14
ASSSYRGLYNSPLH | TRBV5-8 | NA | 14
ASSDSGQETQY | TRBV6-1 | NA | 11
ASSLTQAGNTIY | TRBV5-6 | NA | 12
ASSDIQGGRAEAF | TRBV9 | once | 13
ASSAIGARGNTIY | TRBV9 | NA | 13
ASSPKDGTGELF | TRBV18 | NA | 12
AISRDRESYEQY | TRBV10-3 | NA | 12
ASSSTGKANTEAF | TRBV5-1 | once | 13
ASSLGGAGYT | TRBV5-4 | NA | 10
ASSNSGGGGNQPQH | TRBV18 | NA | 14
ATDRNYNEQF | TRBV30 | NA | 10
ASSLGLQGALGNTIY | TRBV4-2 | once | 15